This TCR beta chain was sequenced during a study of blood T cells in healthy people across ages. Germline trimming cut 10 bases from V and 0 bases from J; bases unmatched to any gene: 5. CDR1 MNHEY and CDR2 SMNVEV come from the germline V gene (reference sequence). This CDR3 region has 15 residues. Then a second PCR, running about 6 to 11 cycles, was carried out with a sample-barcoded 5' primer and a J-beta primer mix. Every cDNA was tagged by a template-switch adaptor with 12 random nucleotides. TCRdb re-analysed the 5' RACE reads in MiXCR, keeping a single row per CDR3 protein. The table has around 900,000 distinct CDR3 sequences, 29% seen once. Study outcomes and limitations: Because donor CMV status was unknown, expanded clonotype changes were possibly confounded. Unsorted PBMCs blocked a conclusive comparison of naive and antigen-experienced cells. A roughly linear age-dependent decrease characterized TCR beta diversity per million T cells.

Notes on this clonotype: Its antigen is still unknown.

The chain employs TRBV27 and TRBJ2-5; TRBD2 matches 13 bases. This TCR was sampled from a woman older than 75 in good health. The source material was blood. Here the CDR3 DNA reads TGTGCCACGCGGGGACTAGCGGGGAACCAAGAGACCCAGTACTTC. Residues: CATRGLAGNQETQYF.